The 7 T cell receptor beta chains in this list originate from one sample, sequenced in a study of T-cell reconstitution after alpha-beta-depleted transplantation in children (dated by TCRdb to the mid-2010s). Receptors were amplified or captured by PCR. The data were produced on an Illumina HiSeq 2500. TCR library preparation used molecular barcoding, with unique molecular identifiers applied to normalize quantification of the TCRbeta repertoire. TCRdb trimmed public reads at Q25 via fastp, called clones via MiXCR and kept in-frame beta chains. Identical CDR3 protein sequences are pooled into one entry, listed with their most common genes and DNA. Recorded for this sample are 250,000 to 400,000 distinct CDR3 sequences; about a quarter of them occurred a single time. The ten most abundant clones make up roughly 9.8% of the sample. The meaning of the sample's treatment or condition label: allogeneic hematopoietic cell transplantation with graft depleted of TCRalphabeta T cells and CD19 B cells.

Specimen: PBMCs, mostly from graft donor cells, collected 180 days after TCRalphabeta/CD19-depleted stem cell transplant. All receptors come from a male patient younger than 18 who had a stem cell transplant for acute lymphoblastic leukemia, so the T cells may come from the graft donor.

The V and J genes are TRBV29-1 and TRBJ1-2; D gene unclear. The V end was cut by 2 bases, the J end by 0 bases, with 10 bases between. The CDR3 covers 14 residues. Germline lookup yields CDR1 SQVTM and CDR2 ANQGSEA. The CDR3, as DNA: TGCAGCGTTGAACGGGGAATTACTAACTATGGCTACACCTTC. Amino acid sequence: CSVERGITNYGYTF.

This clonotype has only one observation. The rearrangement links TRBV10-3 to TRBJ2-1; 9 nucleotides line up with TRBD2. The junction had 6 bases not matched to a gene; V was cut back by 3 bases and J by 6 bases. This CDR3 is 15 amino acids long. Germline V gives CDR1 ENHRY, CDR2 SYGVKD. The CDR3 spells CAISDSPSGINEQFF. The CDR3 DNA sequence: TGTGCCATCAGTGATTCTCCTAGCGGGATCAATGAGCAGTTCTTC.

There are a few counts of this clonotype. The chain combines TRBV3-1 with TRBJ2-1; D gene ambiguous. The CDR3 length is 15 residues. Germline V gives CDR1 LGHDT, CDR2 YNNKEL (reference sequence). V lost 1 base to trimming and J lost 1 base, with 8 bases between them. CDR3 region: CASSQVHGSYNEQFF. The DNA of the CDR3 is TGTGCCAGCAGCCAAGTCCACGGGTCCTACAATGAGCAGTTCTTC.

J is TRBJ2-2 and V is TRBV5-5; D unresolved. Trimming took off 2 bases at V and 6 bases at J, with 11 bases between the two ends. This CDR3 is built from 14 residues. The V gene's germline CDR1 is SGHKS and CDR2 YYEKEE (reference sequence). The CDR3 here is CASSFGSRSGELFF. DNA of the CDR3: TGTGCCAGCAGCTTTGGATCCCGCTCCGGGGAGCTGTTTTTT.

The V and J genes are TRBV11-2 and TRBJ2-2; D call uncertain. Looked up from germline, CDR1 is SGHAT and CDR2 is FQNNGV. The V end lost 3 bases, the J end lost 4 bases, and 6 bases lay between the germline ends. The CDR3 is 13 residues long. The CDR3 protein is CASSLNPTGELFF. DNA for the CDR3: TGTGCCAGCAGCTTGAATCCCACCGGGGAGCTGTTTTTT. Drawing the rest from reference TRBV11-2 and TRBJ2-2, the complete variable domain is EAGVAQSPRYKIIEKRQSVAFWCNPISGHATLYWYQQILGQGPKLLIQFQNNGVVDDSQLPKDRFSAERLKGVDSTLKIQPAKLEDSAVYLCASSLNPTGELFFGEGSRLTVL.

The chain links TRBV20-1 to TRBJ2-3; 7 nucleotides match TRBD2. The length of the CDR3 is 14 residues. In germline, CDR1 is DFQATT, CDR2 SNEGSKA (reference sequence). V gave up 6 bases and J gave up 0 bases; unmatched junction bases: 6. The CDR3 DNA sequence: TGCAGTGCCTCCGGGACTATGAGCACAGATACGCAGTATTTT. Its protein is CSASGTMSTDTQYF.

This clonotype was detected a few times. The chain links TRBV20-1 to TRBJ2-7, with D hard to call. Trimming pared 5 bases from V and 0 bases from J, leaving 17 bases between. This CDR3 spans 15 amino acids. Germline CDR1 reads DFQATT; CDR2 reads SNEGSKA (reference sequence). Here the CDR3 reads CSARYELFSSYEQYF. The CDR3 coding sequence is TGCAGTGCTCGCTACGAGTTGTTCAGCTCCTACGAGCAGTACTTC.